The sequence of this TCR beta chain was determined in a study of T cells after posttransplantation cyclophosphamide listed by TCRdb under 2016. Regarding the study in general: Using TRB sequencing, the study followed how the T cell repertoire rebuilt after myeloablative bone marrow transplantation with posttransplantation cyclophosphamide given as GVHD prophylaxis. Samples from some 40 PTCy-treated patients, along with samples from about 16 of their related bone marrow donors, underwent antigen receptor sequencing. Blood from every one of the 30 to 35 PTCy patients who had 1-year posttransplant specimens underwent TRB sequencing. TRB sequencing was also done on up to roughly 3 additional blood samples from 2 to 5.2 years after transplant in 3 patients, and on pretransplant blood from 4 patients. Because TRA and TRB clonality correlated tightly in roughly ten samples, later TCR analyses were limited to TRB. Public TRB sequences were queried against a database of over 3,600 sequences associated with responses to pathogens, tumor antigens, self-antigens and alloantigens.

In its sample, this clone was seen a few times. Its antigen has not been determined. Base qualities are not provided; no much larger clone lies one nucleotide away. The study at large found these results: The TRB repertoires of T cells infiltrating skin or GI tract showed only limited overlap with the TRB repertoires of T cells in blood. Donor-recipient similarity was low at 1-2 months but increased during the first year, and donor CD8+ memory clones often dominated later blood repertoires. Across roughly 49 patients, TRB clonality was highly associated with recipient CMV seropositivity and CMV reactivation, and PTCy diversity was similar to diversity in CNI/methotrexate controls.

Reading the germline V gene gives CDR1 ENHRY and CDR2 SYGVKD. The CDR3, from cysteine to phenylalanine, totals 15 residues. Only the CDR3 DNA is retained, 45 bases long and in frame from the first base. The germline V end is reduced by 6 bases and the J end by 3 bases; junction bases left unmatched: 10. On the day of marrow donation, related bone marrow donors gave peripheral blood samples. Peripheral blood and bone marrow mononuclear cells were isolated by Ficoll-Hypaque density centrifugation and were cryopreserved. TRB sequencing was run on genomic DNA with either the immunoSEQ assay at survey resolution or the hsTCRB kit. In the paper's pipeline: The immunoSEQ software was used for initial read processing, and the LymphoSeq R package was used for repertoire analyses. Clonality was computed as 1 minus normalized Shannon entropy, and a Gini coefficient was also calculated for each TRB dataset. Phenotypes of unsorted samples were inferred by mapping TRB sequences from sorted subsets of the recipient or donor onto unsorted samples of the same recipient. What TCRdb holds here is the immuneACCESS table cut down to in-frame rearrangements. Part of the clones is not present; checked against another copy, under half of the missing clones reflect an unresolved V gene, and the others are unexplained. V and J calls and clone size are as listed in that table; D and trimming were resolved from the DNA. In all, the sample holds 25,000 to 30,000 clones, and just over 85% of those were seen once. The ten largest clones add up to around 3.3% of the sample.

Recombination connected TRBV10-3 to TRBJ1-2; TRBD1 matches 7 bases in the middle. This receptor was identified in a man aged 50 to 60. Sequences were obtained from PBMCs. The bases read TGTGCCATCAGCGACAGGGAGAGGAAGGACTATGGCTACACCTTC. This yields the protein CAISDRERKDYGYTF.